This T cell receptor beta chain was recovered during a study of T-cell reconstitution after alpha-beta-depleted transplantation in children (dated by TCRdb to 2015 to 2016). Some background on the complete study: Using TCR repertoire profiling, the study followed T-cell immune reconstitution in a quantitative way in children after TCRalphabeta/CD19-depleted allogeneic hematopoietic cell transplantation.

The germline V gene supplies CDR1 SGHDT and CDR2 YYEEEE. Inclusive of the bounding cysteine and phenylalanine, the CDR3 is 14 residues long. CDR3 DNA only is kept here, 42 bases in frame from base 1. The V end loses 7 bases and the J end loses 1 base, and a stretch of 14 bases separates them. Library preparation was by PCR. Data came from an Illumina HiSeq 2500. TCR library preparation used molecular barcoding, with unique molecular identifiers applied to normalize quantification of the TCRbeta repertoire. In-frame beta chains were kept once TCRdb had trimmed the public reads at Q25 with fastp and called clones with MiXCR. Rows merge per CDR3 protein into single entries with the most common DNA and genes. This sample gives a few hundred thousand distinct CDR3 sequences in total; 18% of them show up just once. Approximately 3% of the sample is taken by the ten largest. This clonotype occurred many times. The specificity of this receptor is unknown. No base quality information exists; no much larger clone differs at one position.

The receptor comes from a human donor who donated a stem cell graft to a child with acute lymphoblastic leukemia. The starting material was PBMCs from the stem cell graft donor, obtained from the stem cell graft. This chain is built from TRBV5-6 and TRBJ1-1, with the D gene call left open. CDR3 sequence: CASGFPRQNTEAFF. Here is the DNA: TGTGCCAGCGGTTTTCCCCGACAGAACACTGAAGCTTTCTTT.